This T cell receptor beta chain emerged from a study of T cell changes during pregnancy in multiple sclerosis. Clones were read by immunoSEQ multiplex PCR, and TCRdb kept only the in-frame ones, dropping some. The table shows 100,000 or so clones, with about nine tenths occurring only once. In germline, CDR1 is MNHEY, CDR2 SVGAGI. The germline V and J ends were trimmed by 3 bases and 7 bases, with 9 bases remaining between them. This CDR3 has 12 residues. The table lists this clone with a few counts. Sample: peripheral blood, taken in the second trimester of pregnancy. The rearrangement uses TRBV6-5 and TRBJ1-1; a weak D match, TRBD1 (6 bases). The source is a female donor with multiple sclerosis, enrolled in a pregnancy study. The CDR3 bases are TGTGCCAGCAGTTATACAGGGCTTGAAGCTTTCTTT. It translates to CASSYTGLEAFF.